This T cell receptor (beta chain) stems from a study of blood T cell repertoires in COVID-19. Whole-study context: Acute and convalescent COVID-19 samples came from the United States, Italy and Spain.

Per the germline V gene, CDR1 is MNHNY and CDR2 is SVGAGI (reference sequence). The germline V and J ends were trimmed by 2 bases and 0 bases, with 5 bases remaining between them. The CDR3 sequence is 15 residues long. In the authors' methods: From reference gene primer amplification, estimates of nucleated cell counts were derived. Clones were read by immunoSEQ multiplex PCR, and TCRdb kept only the in-frame ones, dropping some. V, J and clone size are taken as reported in that table, and D and trimming were inferred from the DNA itself. The profile shows about 190,000 clones, about 83% of them singletons.

This rearrangement joins TRBV6-6 to TRBJ2-6; D unresolved. The sample comprised peripheral blood. This receptor was taken from a woman aged 70-85 years with active or convalescent COVID-19. This CDR3 is CASSYPGSGANVLTF. The CDR3 nucleotides are TGTGCCAGCAGTTACCCGGGCTCTGGGGCCAACGTCCTGACTTTC.